A selection of T cell receptor beta chains follows, all from one sample in a study of blood T cell repertoires in COVID-19. Clones were read by immunoSEQ multiplex PCR, and TCRdb kept only the in-frame ones, dropping some. The table has tens of thousands of clones, 90% to 95% seen once. Sequences were obtained from peripheral blood. These receptor sequences come from a man aged 50 to 59 with acute or convalescent COVID-19. Each CDR3 is given with its conserved first and last residue. D genes are given only for firm matches. Clone size is stated in some rows and not others, as once, few, many or a class when expanded.

V gene	clone size	D gene	CDR3 length	J gene	CDR3 protein	CDR3 DNA
TRBV4-1	few	-	15	TRBJ2-5	CASSRKSEGRETQYF	TGCGCCAGCAGCCGTAAGTCGGAGGGCCGAGAGACCCAGTACTTC
TRBV12-2	-	-	18	TRBJ2-2	CASRLATGTGDFTGELFF	TGTGCAAGTCGCTTAGCCACCGGGACAGGGGACTTCACCGGGGAGCTGTTTTTT
TRBV3-1/TRBV3-2	-	TRBD2	17	TRBJ2-3	CASSQEGLAGSRDTQYF	TGTGCCAGCAGCCAAGAGGGCCTAGCGGGGTCCCGCGATACGCAGTATTTT
TRBV19	-	-	14	TRBJ2-5	CASSIGGKVETQYF	TGTGCCAGTAGTATTGGAGGGAAGGTAGAGACCCAGTACTTC
TRBV9	-	TRBD2	19	TRBJ2-1	CASSPRLGLAGPRGNEQFF	TGTGCCAGCAGCCCCCGACTGGGACTAGCGGGGCCCCGGGGGAATGAGCAGTTCTTC
TRBV19	-	-	15	TRBJ2-1	CASSNLQGPYNEQFF	TGTGCCAGTAGTAACCTACAGGGCCCCTACAATGAGCAGTTCTTC
TRBV24-1	-	TRBD1	16	TRBJ2-2	CATSDPRTGNTGELFF	TGTGCCACCAGTGATCCTCGGACAGGGAACACCGGGGAGCTGTTTTTT
TRBV5-1	-	-	15	TRBJ2-3	CASSLQGSRTDTQYF	TGCGCCAGCAGCTTGCAGGGCAGCCGCACAGATACGCAGTATTTT
TRBV27	-	-	15	TRBJ2-7	CASSLFGDSSYEQYF	TGTGCCAGCAGTTTATTCGGGGACTCATCCTACGAGCAGTACTTC
TRBV2	-	TRBD2	15	TRBJ2-3	CASSARLAGADTQYF	TGTGCCAGCAGTGCAAGACTAGCGGGCGCAGATACGCAGTATTTT
TRBV2	-	-	13	TRBJ2-7	CASSQITSYEQYF	TGTGCCAGCAGTCAAATTACGAGTTACGAGCAGTACTTC
TRBV5-1	-	-	15	TRBJ2-2	CASSRDLSPTGELFF	TGCGCCAGCAGCCGGGACTTGAGCCCCACCGGGGAGCTGTTTTTT
TRBV5-1	-	-	14	TRBJ1-2	CASSFYGNNYGYTF	TGCGCCAGCAGCTTTTACGGGAATAACTATGGCTACACCTTC
TRBV6-1	-	TRBD1	14	TRBJ1-1	CASSEGQGWAEAFF	TGTGCCAGCAGTGAGGGACAGGGTTGGGCTGAAGCTTTCTTT
TRBV4-1	-	TRBD2	19	TRBJ2-5	CASSQGLAGVRGPQETQYF	TGCGCCAGCAGCCAAGGACTAGCGGGAGTTAGGGGGCCGCAAGAGACCCAGTACTTC
TRBV10-3	-	-	13	TRBJ1-1	CASGGSENTEAFF	TGTGCCTCGGGGGGCAGTGAGAACACTGAAGCTTTCTTT
TRBV10-1	-	-	15	TRBJ2-7	CASSESTPFSYEQYF	TGCGCCAGCAGTGAATCGACTCCCTTTTCCTACGAGCAGTACTTC
TRBV7-9	-	-	14	TRBJ1-4	CASSFPGGGEKLFF	TGTGCCAGCAGCTTCCCGGGGGGGGGTGAAAAACTGTTTTTT
TRBV3-1/TRBV3-2	-	-	12	TRBJ2-5	CASSHLQETQYF	TGTGCCAGCAGCCACCTTCAAGAGACCCAGTACTTC
TRBV7-2	-	-	12	TRBJ2-4	CASRSSNYIQYF	TGTGCCAGCAGGTCCAGTAATTACATTCAGTACTTC
TRBV7-2	few	TRBD2	15	TRBJ2-7	CASSSPLAGGYEQYF	TGTGCCAGCAGCTCTCCACTAGCGGGAGGATACGAGCAGTACTTC
TRBV7-8	-	TRBD1	15	TRBJ2-7	CASSFLGQGADEQYF	TGTGCCAGCAGCTTTCTCGGACAGGGGGCGGACGAGCAGTACTTC
TRBV11-3	-	-	17	TRBJ2-1	CASSLSGGARGRLQQFF	TGTGCCAGCAGCTTATCCGGGGGCGCGCGCGGGAGACTCCAGCAGTTCTTC
TRBV7-2	once	TRBD2	17	TRBJ2-5	CASRQGLGLVSSETQYF	TGTGCCAGCAGACAAGGATTGGGACTAGTTAGTTCCGAGACCCAGTACTTC
TRBV6-5	-	-	13	TRBJ1-1	CASSYSRNTEAFF	TGTGCCAGCAGTTACTCCCGGAACACTGAAGCTTTCTTT
TRBV5-6	-	TRBD1	15	TRBJ1-1	CASSFRQGAWAEAFF	TGTGCCAGCAGCTTCAGACAGGGGGCCTGGGCTGAAGCTTTCTTT
TRBV5-8	-	-	13	TRBJ2-7	CASSLRRVGEQYF	TGTGCCAGCAGCTTGCGCAGGGTTGGCGAGCAGTACTTC
TRBV2	few	-	11	TRBJ1-5	CASRGGGPQHF	TGTGCCAGCAGGGGCGGGGGGCCCCAGCATTTT
TRBV5-4	-	-	13	TRBJ1-1	CASSGAGGAEAFF	TGTGCCAGCAGCGGGGCGGGGGGCGCTGAAGCTTTCTTT
TRBV10-3	-	-	13	TRBJ1-2	CATQGSTLYGYTF	TGTGCCACACAGGGAAGCACCCTCTATGGCTACACCTTC
TRBV3-1/TRBV3-2	-	-	16	TRBJ1-6	CASGGGFMGYNSPLHF	TGTGCCAGCGGGGGGGGGTTTATGGGATATAATTCACCCCTCCACTTT
TRBV6-5	-	TRBD1	15	TRBJ2-7	CASRTDRGRSYEQYF	TGTGCCAGCAGAACCGACAGGGGACGGTCCTACGAGCAGTACTTC
TRBV6-5	-	TRBD1	16	TRBJ2-1	CASSSATGQGVGEQFF	TGTGCCAGCAGTTCGGCCACGGGACAGGGGGTAGGTGAGCAGTTCTTC
TRBV5-1	-	-	19	TRBJ1-1	CASSRISLSGVVMNTEAFF	TGCGCCAGCAGCCGGATATCTTTAAGCGGGGTCGTTATGAACACTGAAGCTTTCTTT
TRBV19	-	TRBD1	14	TRBJ2-7	CASGGAGGAYEQYF	TGTGCCAGTGGGGGAGCAGGGGGCGCTTACGAGCAGTACTTC
TRBV11-2	-	-	13	TRBJ1-1	CASSSQGYTEAFF	TGTGCCAGCAGCTCCCAGGGATACACTGAAGCTTTCTTT
TRBV30	-	TRBD2	15	TRBJ2-3	CAWSGTSGNTDTQYF	TGTGCCTGGAGTGGGACTAGCGGAAACACAGATACGCAGTATTTT
TRBV6-2/TRBV6-3	-	TRBD1	12	TRBJ1-2	CASSRGQRGYTF	TGTGCCAGCAGTAGGGGACAGCGAGGCTACACCTTC
TRBV19	-	-	14	TRBJ2-7	CASSIGDSSYEQYF	TGTGCCAGTAGTATCGGGGACTCCTCCTACGAGCAGTACTTC
TRBV6-2/TRBV6-3	-	TRBD2	18	TRBJ2-1	CASSSRTSGKRTYNEQFF	TGTGCCAGCAGTTCCCGGACTAGCGGGAAGAGAACCTACAATGAGCAGTTCTTC
TRBV5-4	once	TRBD2	15	TRBJ2-5	CASSPPSSREGTQYF	TGTGCCAGCAGCCCCCCTTCTTCGCGGGAGGGGACCCAGTACTTC
TRBV21-1	-	-	16	TRBJ2-1	CASSLGTSGRGNEQFF	TGTGCCAGCAGTCTAGGGACTAGCGGGAGAGGGAATGAGCAGTTCTTC
TRBV11-2	once	-	14	TRBJ2-1	CASSRTNSGNEQFF	TGTGCCAGCAGCCGCACAAACTCGGGGAATGAGCAGTTCTTC
TRBV9	-	-	14	TRBJ2-7	CASSALAADYEQYF	TGTGCCAGCAGCGCTTTAGCGGCCGACTACGAGCAGTACTTC
TRBV19	-	-	15	TRBJ2-1	CASSLRWGDYNEQFF	TGTGCCAGTAGTCTTAGGTGGGGGGACTACAATGAGCAGTTCTTC
TRBV25-1	once	-	13	TRBJ2-7	CASSGRGIVEQYF	TGTGCCAGCAGCGGTCGGGGGATTGTCGAGCAGTACTTC
TRBV5-5	-	-	13	TRBJ1-4	CASSLATKEKLFF	TGTGCCAGCAGCTTGGCGACAAAGGAAAAACTGTTTTTT
TRBV20-1	once	-	11	TRBJ1-2	CSGTVNYGYTF	TGCAGTGGGACAGTGAACTATGGCTACACCTTC
TRBV10-1	-	TRBD2	14	TRBJ2-1	CASSGGTSGNEQFF	TGCGCCAGCAGTGGCGGGACTAGCGGGAATGAGCAGTTCTTC